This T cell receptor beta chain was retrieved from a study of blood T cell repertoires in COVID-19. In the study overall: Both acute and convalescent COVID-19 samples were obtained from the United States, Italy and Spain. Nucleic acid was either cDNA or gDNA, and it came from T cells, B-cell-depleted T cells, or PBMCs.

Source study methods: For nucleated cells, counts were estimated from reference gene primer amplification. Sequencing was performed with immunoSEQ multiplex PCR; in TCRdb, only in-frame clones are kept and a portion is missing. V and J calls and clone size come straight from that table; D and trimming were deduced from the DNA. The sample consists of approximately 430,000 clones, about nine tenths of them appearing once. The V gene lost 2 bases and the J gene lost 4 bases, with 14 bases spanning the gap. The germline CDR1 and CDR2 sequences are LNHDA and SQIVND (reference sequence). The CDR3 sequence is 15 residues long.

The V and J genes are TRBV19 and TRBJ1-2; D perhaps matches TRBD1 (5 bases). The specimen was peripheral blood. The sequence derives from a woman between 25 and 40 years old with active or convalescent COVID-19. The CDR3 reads CASSINDRPIYGYTF. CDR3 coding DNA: TGTGCCAGTAGTATAAACGACAGACCTATCTATGGCTACACCTTC.